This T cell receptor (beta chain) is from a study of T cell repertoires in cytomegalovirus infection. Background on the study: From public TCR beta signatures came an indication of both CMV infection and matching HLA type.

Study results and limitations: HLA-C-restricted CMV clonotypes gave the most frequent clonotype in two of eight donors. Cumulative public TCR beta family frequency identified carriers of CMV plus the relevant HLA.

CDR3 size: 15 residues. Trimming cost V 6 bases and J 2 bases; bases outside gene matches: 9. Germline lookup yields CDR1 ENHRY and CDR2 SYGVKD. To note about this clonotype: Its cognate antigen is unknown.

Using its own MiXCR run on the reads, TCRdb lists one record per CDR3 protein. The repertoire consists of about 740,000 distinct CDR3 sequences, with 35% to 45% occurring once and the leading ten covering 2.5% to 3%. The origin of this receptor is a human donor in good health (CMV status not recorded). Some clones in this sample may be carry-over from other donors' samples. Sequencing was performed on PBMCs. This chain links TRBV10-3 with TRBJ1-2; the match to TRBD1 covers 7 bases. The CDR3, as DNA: TGTGCCATCAGGCAAGCGGGACAGCTCAACTATGGCTACACCTTC. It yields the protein CAIRQAGQLNYGYTF.